What follows are 26 T cell receptor beta chains derived from one specimen sequenced in a study of cytomegalovirus exposure and HLA in healthy donors. Use of 60 Vbeta and 13 Jbeta primers characterized the PCR. Sequencing used immunoSEQ multiplex PCR; TCRdb keeps in-frame clones, though not all of them. The sample has about 130,000 clones; roughly four fifths are singletons. The specimen was PBMCs. These receptors were collected from a woman aged 35 to 49 in good health and CMV-seropositive.

This clone came up once. The V gene is TRBV9, the J gene TRBJ2-1; 7 positions agree with TRBD2. V lost 1 base, J lost 3 bases, and 4 bases stayed unmatched. This CDR3 has 15 residues. Germline V gene lookup returns CDR1 SGDLS and CDR2 YYNGEE. The CDR3: CASSVSSGDYNEQFF. The CDR3 DNA follows: TGTGCCAGCAGCGTATCTAGCGGAGACTACAATGAGCAGTTCTTC.

J is TRBJ2-5 and V is TRBV19, with a tentative D call TRBD1 (6 bases). Germline V lookup: CDR1 LNHDA, CDR2 SQIVND (reference sequence). V was pared by 5 bases and J by 0 bases, with 13 bases between. The CDR3 has 15 amino acids. CDR3 DNA sequence: TGTGCCAGTAGTCCAGGACAGAGAAACCAAGAGACCCAGTACTTC. Translating gives CASSPGQRNQETQYF.

J is TRBJ2-1 and V is TRBV5-1, with 8 bases identical to TRBD2. This CDR3 spans 15 amino acids. J lost 8 bases, V lost 3 bases, and 10 bases had no gene match. The germline V gene encodes CDR1 SGHRS and CDR2 YFSETQ. The CDR3 sequence: CASSSGLAGRDEQFF. CDR3 coding DNA: TGCGCCAGCAGCTCAGGGCTAGCGGGTCGAGATGAGCAGTTCTTC.

This chain uses TRBV6-6 with TRBJ2-3; no reliable D call. Per germline, CDR1 MNHNY and CDR2 SVGAGI (reference sequence). The CDR3 runs 13 residues. Deletions cut 8 bases from V and 2 bases from J, with 11 bases between. This chain's CDR3 is CASVDYLTDTQYF. As DNA, the CDR3 is TGTGCCAGCGTAGATTATCTCACAGATACGCAGTATTTT.

A few counts support this clone. The chain couples TRBV4-3 to TRBJ2-1, with TRBD1 matching 9 bases. Germline-derived CDR1 and CDR2 are LGHNA and YSLEER. The CDR3 runs to 15 residues. V gave up 1 base and J gave up 7 bases; unmatched junction bases: 5. The CDR3 reads CASSQAWDRVNEQFF. The CDR3 nucleotides are TGCGCCAGCAGCCAAGCGTGGGACAGGGTTAATGAGCAGTTCTTC.

The rearrangement links TRBV13 to TRBJ2-7; 11 bases align to TRBD2. With 4 bases clipped from V and 5 bases from J, the junction kept 7 bases outside the gene matches. This CDR3 has 15 residues. The germline CDR1 and CDR2 sequences are PRHDT and FYEKMQ (reference sequence). CDR3 nucleotide sequence: TGTGCCAGCAGCTGGACTAGCGGGTTTGAGAACGAGCAGTACTTC. Its protein is CASSWTSGFENEQYF.

The chain carries TRBV10-3 and TRBJ2-1, with D maybe TRBD2 (6 bases). The V end was cut by 1 base, the J end by 0 bases, with 10 bases between. Germline-derived CDR1 and CDR2 are ENHRY and SYGVKD. This CDR3 is 16 amino acids long. The CDR3 loop reads CAISELRGPSYNEQFF. The CDR3 DNA is TGTGCCATCAGTGAGTTGCGGGGTCCCTCCTACAATGAGCAGTTCTTC.

This clone was counted a single time. The rearrangement uses TRBV19 and TRBJ2-1; perhaps TRBD2 as D (6 bases). Germline V gene lookup returns CDR1 LNHDA and CDR2 SQIVND (reference sequence). Trimming removed 6 bases at V and 5 bases at J, with 17 bases between. The CDR3 is 15 residues long. CDR3 DNA: TGTGCCAGTAGCCCTACCCTTCCGGGGGACAATGAGCAGTTCTTC. Protein: CASSPTLPGDNEQFF.

This chain uses TRBV7-3 with TRBJ2-7, with D perhaps TRBD2 (5 bases). Germline values: CDR1 SGHTA, CDR2 FQGTGA. Trimming shortened V by 5 bases and J by 6 bases, and 14 bases separated the two germline ends. The CDR3 is 13 amino acids. CDR3 loop: CASSPAGRSEQYF. As DNA, the CDR3 is TGTGCCAGCAGCCCCGCGGGCAGGAGCGAGCAGTACTTC.

The chain carries TRBV9 and TRBJ1-2; tentative D call: TRBD1 (6 bases). The germline V gene has CDR1 SGDLS and CDR2 YYNGEE. Trimming removed 4 bases at V and 2 bases at J, with 15 bases between. The CDR3 length is 15 residues. The CDR3 here is CASSRSQGLNYGYTF. In DNA, the CDR3 is TGTGCCAGCAGCCGGTCACAGGGACTAAACTATGGCTACACCTTC.

The chain recombines TRBV5-8 with TRBJ1-5, with 8 bases aligning to TRBD1. Germline values: CDR1 SGHTS, CDR2 YDEGEE. The V gene end was trimmed by 0 bases and the J gene end by 2 bases; junction bases not matched to a gene: 7. The CDR3 consists of 17 residues. CDR3 coding DNA: TGTGCCAGCAGCTTGGTAGCAGGGGGCGGAGGCAATCAGCCCCAGCATTTT. Its protein product is CASSLVAGGGGNQPQHF. Looking up the rest from reference TRBV5-8 and TRBJ1-5 gives the full variable domain: EAGVTQSPTHLIKTRGQQATLRCSPISGHTSVYWYQQALGLGLQFLLWYDEGEERNRGNFPPRFSGRQFPNYSSELNVNALELEDSALYLCASSLVAGGGGNQPQHFGDGTRLSIL.

This clone was seen more than once but under ten times. The chain carries TRBV11-2 and TRBJ2-1; TRBD1 might be the D (6 bases). V lost 5 bases and J 0 bases, leaving 8 bases between the germline ends. The germline gives CDR1 SGHAT, CDR2 FQNNGV. CDR3 length: 14 amino acids. The CDR3 bases are TGTGCCAGCAGCCCCAGGGGCTCCTACAATGAGCAGTTCTTC. Amino acids: CASSPRGSYNEQFF.

J is TRBJ1-1 and V is TRBV14; D remains ambiguous. V lost 2 bases to trimming and J lost 1 base, with 8 bases between them. Per germline, CDR1 SGHDN and CDR2 FVKESK. There are 14 residues in the CDR3. This chain's CDR3 is CASSQLTANTEAFF. The CDR3, as DNA: TGTGCCAGCAGCCAATTAACAGCGAACACTGAAGCTTTCTTT.

This clone has a single count. The chain links TRBV29-1 to TRBJ1-3; tentatively, D is TRBD1 (5 bases). V was trimmed by 1 base and J by 4 bases, leaving 8 bases between them. CDR1 and CDR2 (germline): SQVTM, ANQGSEA. The CDR3 extends over 13 amino acids. The DNA for the CDR3 is TGCAGCGTTGAAGGCAGGGCGGGAAACACCATATATTTT. The encoded protein is CSVEGRAGNTIYF. The variable domain in full, completed from reference TRBV29-1 and TRBJ1-3, reads SAVISQKPSRDICQRGTSLTIQCQVDSQVTMMFWYRQQPGQSLTLIATANQGSEATYESGFVIDKFPISRPNLTFSTLTVSNMSPEDSSIYLCSVEGRAGNTIYFGEGSWLTVV.

This sequence joins TRBV11-1 and TRBJ2-7; a weak D match, TRBD1 (6 bases). The CDR3 length is 17 residues. The V gene's germline CDR1 is SGHAT and CDR2 FQDESV (reference sequence). Trimming removed 1 base from V and 0 bases from J, with 16 bases in between. The CDR3 here is CASSLGTRTAYSYEQYF. The CDR3 DNA reads TGTGCCAGCAGCTTAGGGACAAGGACAGCTTACTCCTACGAGCAGTACTTC.

The table lists this clone with a few counts. The chain has TRBV5-1 and TRBJ2-5; D is perhaps TRBD2 (6 bases). The V gene lost 4 bases and the J gene lost 1 base, with 11 bases spanning the gap. The CDR3 runs to 14 residues. The V gene's germline CDR1 is SGHRS and CDR2 YFSETQ. The CDR3 coding sequence is TGCGCCAGCAGCCTTCTCGGGAGCCAAGAGACCCAGTACTTC. This translates into CASSLLGSQETQYF.

CDR3 nucleotide sequence: TGCGCCAGCAGCCCACGCAAGGCAGGGTATGTGGACGAGCAGTACTTC. Translation: CASSPRKAGYVDEQYF. The genes are TRBV5-1 and TRBJ2-7; D is possibly TRBD1 (5 bases). CDR3 size: 16 residues. Germline V lookup: CDR1 SGHRS, CDR2 YFSETQ. V gave up 4 bases and J gave up 5 bases, with 22 bases separating them. Combining the CDR3 with reference TRBV5-1 and TRBJ2-7 gives the whole variable domain KAGVTQTPRYLIKTRGQQVTLSCSPISGHRSVSWYQQTPGQGLQFLFEYFSETQRNKGNFPGRFSGRQFSNSRSEMNVSTLELGDSALYLCASSPRKAGYVDEQYFGPGTRLTVT.

The DNA of the CDR3 is TGTGCCAGCAGCGGGACTGGAGGGGCCGAGCAGTACTTC. As protein: CASSGTGGAEQYF. V gene TRBV9 combines with J gene TRBJ2-7, with D possibly matching TRBD2 (6 bases). V dropped 3 bases and J dropped 6 bases, with 13 bases sitting between them. CDR1 and CDR2 from the germline V gene are SGDLS and YYNGEE. The CDR3 length is 13 residues. Full variable domain (remainder filled in from reference TRBV9 and TRBJ2-7): DSGVTQTPKHLITATGQRVTLRCSPRSGDLSVYWYQQSLDQGLQFLIQYYNGEERAKGNILERFSAQQFPDLHSELNLSSLELGDSALYFCASSGTGGAEQYFGPGTRLTVT.

This chain uses TRBV7-8 with TRBJ1-2; 7 nucleotides align to TRBD1. Germline V CDR1 and CDR2: SGHVS, FQNEAQ. This CDR3 contains 12 residues. The ends lost 4 bases at V and 6 bases at J; junction bases unmatched: 2. CDR3 protein: CASSYDRDGYTF. CDR3 sequence (DNA): TGTGCCAGCAGCTACGACAGGGATGGCTACACCTTC.

The V call is TRBV10-3, the J call TRBJ2-1; D is perhaps TRBD2 (6 bases). The CDR3 is 16 residues long. CDR1 ENHRY and CDR2 SYGVKD come from the germline V gene. V lost 0 bases and J lost 4, with 13 bases in between. In DNA, the CDR3 is TGTGCCATCAGTGAGTCGATCCGGGGGACTTACAATGAGCAGTTCTTC. Translating it yields CAISESIRGTYNEQFF.

The gene calls are TRBV7-6 and TRBJ2-7; 7 bases map to TRBD2. Per the germline V gene, CDR1 is SGHVS and CDR2 is FNYEAQ. The CDR3 is 15 residues long. J gave up 2 bases and V 5 bases, and 9 bases lay outside the gene matches. The CDR3: CASSASSGGAYEQYF. DNA of the CDR3: TGTGCCAGCAGCGCCTCCTCGGGAGGAGCCTACGAGCAGTACTTC.

This chain connects TRBV15 to TRBJ2-7; maybe TRBD2 (6 bases). The V end was cut by 5 bases, the J end by 1 base, with 12 bases between. The CDR3 covers 14 residues. Looked up from germline, CDR1 is LNHNV and CDR2 is YYDKDF (reference sequence). Here the CDR3 reads CATSPSGPSYEQYF. The CDR3 DNA follows: TGTGCCACCAGCCCGAGCGGGCCTTCCTACGAGCAGTACTTC.

The chain uses TRBV19 and TRBJ2-1; the D gene is possibly TRBD2 (6 bases). Germline CDR1 LNHDA, CDR2 SQIVND (reference sequence). This CDR3 is 17 amino acids long. Trimming cost V 3 bases and J 2 bases, with 17 bases left between them. CDR3 DNA sequence: TGTGCCAGTAGTATGGGCTTGGGGGGTTCGGCCTACAATGAGCAGTTCTTC. Its translation is CASSMGLGGSAYNEQFF.

The sample holds a few counts of this clone. The rearrangement joins TRBV18 to TRBJ2-2; no clear D. The CDR3 spans 13 residues. Germline loops: CDR1 KGHSH, CDR2 LQKENI. V shed 1 base and J shed 4 bases, with 4 bases lying between them. CDR3 in DNA: TGTGCCAGCTCACCACTAGCCACCGGGGAGCTGTTTTTT. Amino acid sequence: CASSPLATGELFF.

The chain employs TRBV7-2 and TRBJ2-2; 10 bases fit TRBD2. CDR3 length equals 15 residues. Germline loops: CDR1 SGHTA, CDR2 FQGNSA. Unmatched junction bases numbered 1, after V lost 5 bases and J lost 1 base. The CDR3 spells CASSRTSGNTGELFF. CDR3 in DNA: TGTGCCAGCAGCAGGACTAGCGGGAACACCGGGGAGCTGTTTTTT.

The genes are TRBV27 and TRBJ1-1; the D gene is possibly TRBD1 (5 bases). With 4 bases removed from V and 0 bases from J, the gap between germline ends came to 9 bases. The CDR3 spans 14 residues. CDR1 MNHEY and CDR2 SMNVEV come from the germline V gene (reference sequence). Written as DNA, the CDR3 is TGTGCCAGCAGTTCGGGACTCATGAACACTGAAGCTTTCTTT. This gives the protein CASSSGLMNTEAFF.